Listed here are 30 T cell receptor beta chains from one sample, sequenced in a study of blood T cell repertoires in COVID-19. Sequencing was performed with immunoSEQ multiplex PCR; in TCRdb, only in-frame clones are kept and a portion is missing. The sample lists 200,000 to 300,000 clones; around 90% were seen once. Sequencing was performed on peripheral blood. Source of these receptors: a man between 25 and 39 years old with COVID-19, enrolled during active disease.

This clone was detected once. The chain carries TRBV6-1 and TRBJ1-3; possible D gene TRBD1, 5 bases. Germline CDR1 is MNHNS and CDR2 is SASEGT. The CDR3 is 18 amino acids. Trimming took 4 bases from V and 4 from J, leaving 23 bases between them. CDR3 region: CASSASTALPSSGNTIYF. Written as DNA, the CDR3 is TGTGCCAGCAGTGCATCGACAGCGCTACCTTCTTCCGGAAACACCATATATTTT.

The chain has TRBV13 and TRBJ2-3, with 10 nucleotides matching TRBD2. The V gene end was trimmed by 5 bases and the J gene end by 2 bases; junction bases not matched to a gene: 10. Germline V gene lookup returns CDR1 PRHDT and CDR2 FYEKMQ (reference sequence). The CDR3 is 17 amino acids. The CDR3 nucleotides read TGTGCCAGCAGCGCTAATAGCGGGGGGATACTCACAGATACGCAGTATTTT. Amino acid sequence: CASSANSGGILTDTQYF.

The chain joins TRBV6-6 to TRBJ1-1, with 12 bases fitting TRBD1. In germline, CDR1 is MNHNY, CDR2 SVGAGI (reference sequence). V lost 5 bases, J lost 4 bases, and 11 bases stayed unmatched. CDR3 length equals 17 residues. Here the CDR3 DNA reads TGTGCCAGCAGTCCTCCGGGGGACAGGGGGCTTGTCACTGAAGCTTTCTTT. Its translation: CASSPPGDRGLVTEAFF.

The V call is TRBV5-1, the J call TRBJ1-5, with no clear D. The CDR3 spans 16 residues. Germline CDR1 SGHRS, CDR2 YFSETQ. V shed 0 bases and J shed 1 base, with 11 bases lying between them. The CDR3 reads CASSLGAGASNQPQHF. In DNA, the CDR3 is TGCGCCAGCAGCTTGGGGGCGGGTGCGAGCAATCAGCCCCAGCATTTT. The full variable domain, completed using reference TRBV5-1 and TRBJ1-5, is KAGVTQTPRYLIKTRGQQVTLSCSPISGHRSVSWYQQTPGQGLQFLFEYFSETQRNKGNFPGRFSGRQFSNSRSEMNVSTLELGDSALYLCASSLGAGASNQPQHFGDGTRLSIL.

The CDR3 sequence is CASSGTYSPLHF. CDR3 bases: TGTGCCAGCAGTGGGACTTATTCACCCCTCCACTTT. The V and J genes are TRBV2 and TRBJ1-6; D is unclear. Trimming shortened V by 4 bases and J by 8 bases, and 6 bases separated the two germline ends. In germline, CDR1 is SNHLY, CDR2 FYNNEI. The CDR3 is made up of 12 amino acids.

V usage is TRBV10-1 and J usage is TRBJ1-1, with 8 positions matching TRBD1. The CDR3 is 12 residues long. Trimming took 9 bases from V and 5 from J; bases not matched to a gene: 5. Per germline, CDR1 WNHNN and CDR2 SYGVQD (reference sequence). CDR3 in DNA: TGCGCCAGTCAGGGGGCCGGAACTGAAGCTTTCTTT. This encodes CASQGAGTEAFF.

The chain is built from TRBV4-1 and TRBJ1-2, with D possibly matching TRBD1 (6 bases). In germline, CDR1 is MGHRA, CDR2 YSYEKL. Trimming removed 0 bases from V and 3 bases from J, with 11 bases in between. The CDR3 has 15 amino acids. The CDR3 loop reads CASSQEGQGYYGYTF. DNA of the CDR3: TGCGCCAGCAGCCAAGAAGGCCAGGGGTACTATGGCTACACCTTC.

The chain recombines TRBV4-1 with TRBJ1-5; D ambiguous. V gave up 1 base and J gave up 2 bases, with 9 bases separating them. Germline CDR1 is MGHRA and CDR2 is YSYEKL. The CDR3 has 15 amino acids. This CDR3 is CASSQVPVGNQPQHF. The CDR3 DNA reads TGCGCCAGCAGCCAAGTACCAGTGGGCAATCAGCCCCAGCATTTT.

V gene TRBV14 combines with J gene TRBJ2-1, with 10 bases aligning to TRBD2. In germline, CDR1 is SGHDN, CDR2 FVKESK. V shed 1 base, J shed 5 bases, and the junction held 5 bases outside the gene matches. The CDR3 is 16 amino acids. The CDR3 region has the DNA TGTGCCAGCAGCCAAGTGGCTAGCGGGGGAAACAATGAGCAGTTCTTC. Translation gives CASSQVASGGNNEQFF.

CDR3 protein: CASSIGDREDEKLFF. In DNA, the CDR3 is TGTGCCAGTAGTATAGGGGACAGGGAAGACGAAAAACTGTTTTTT. V gene TRBV19 combines with J gene TRBJ1-4; 9 positions match TRBD1. Germline V gene lookup returns CDR1 LNHDA and CDR2 SQIVND (reference sequence). The CDR3 extends over 15 amino acids. Losses at the gene ends were 1 base for V and 8 bases for J; bases not matched to a gene: 5.

V is TRBV3-1 (or the pseudogene TRBV3-2) and J is TRBJ2-2, with 13 bases matching TRBD2. Germline values: CDR1 LGHDT, CDR2 YNNKEL (reference sequence). This CDR3 has 19 residues. Trimming removed 6 bases from V and 0 bases from J; junction bases left unmatched: 10. Written as DNA, the CDR3 is TGTGCCAGCAGTCCCACTGGGACTAGCGGGACAGCGAACACCGGGGAGCTGTTTTTT. Its translation is CASSPTGTSGTANTGELFF.

V and J are TRBV3-1 (or the pseudogene TRBV3-2) and TRBJ1-1; TRBD1 might be the D (6 bases). V was clipped by 6 bases and J by 1 base, with 9 bases between them. The CDR3 contains 13 residues. Germline V gene sequence: CDR1 LGHDT, CDR2 YNNKEL (reference sequence). Here the CDR3 DNA reads TGTGCCAGCAGACAGGGCCGGAACACTGAAGCTTTCTTT. This translates into CASRQGRNTEAFF.

The chain recombines TRBV18 with TRBJ2-5; 8 bases agree with TRBD2. Trimming took 8 bases from V and 1 from J; bases not matched to a gene: 9. CDR1 is KGHSH, CDR2 LQKENI, per germline. CDR3 length: 15 residues. CDR3 nucleotide sequence: TGTGCCAGCGCAGGGGAGCGGGGGATCCAAGAGACCCAGTACTTC. Encoded protein: CASAGERGIQETQYF. Complete variable domain (other parts from reference TRBV18 and TRBJ2-5): NAGVMQNPRHLVRRRGQEARLRCSPMKGHSHVYWYRQLPEEGLKFMVYLQKENIIDESGMPKERFSAEFPKEGPSILRIQQVVRGDSAAYFCASAGERGIQETQYFGPGTRLLVL.

This chain uses TRBV18 with TRBJ1-5; TRBD1 is a possible D gene (6 bases). Germline V CDR1 and CDR2: KGHSH, LQKENI. Trimming took 4 bases from V and 7 from J, leaving 17 bases between them. The length of the CDR3 is 15 residues. In nucleotides, the CDR3 is TGTGCCAGCTCACAGGAACAGGGAGTCGGCCAGCCCCAGCATTTT. This encodes CASSQEQGVGQPQHF.

The chain carries TRBV15 and TRBJ2-5, with a tentative D call TRBD1 (6 bases). Trimming stripped 0 bases from V and 5 bases from J, with 13 bases between. This CDR3 comprises 15 residues. Germline assignment: CDR1 LNHNV and CDR2 YYDKDF (reference sequence). Here the CDR3 reads CATSRDRMRGETQYF. As DNA, the CDR3 is TGTGCCACCAGCAGAGATAGGATGAGGGGGGAGACCCAGTACTTC.

The chain combines TRBV9 with TRBJ2-5; 7 nucleotides agree with TRBD2. CDR1 SGDLS and CDR2 YYNGEE come from the germline V gene. This CDR3 spans 14 amino acids. The V and J ends lost 4 bases and 4 bases, in that order; junction bases with no gene match: 7. The CDR3 protein is CASSPLTSPETQYF. The CDR3 nucleotides are TGTGCCAGCAGCCCGCTGACTAGCCCAGAGACCCAGTACTTC.

In nucleotides, the CDR3 is TGTGCCATCAGTGAGTCGAGAGGCACCGGGGAGCTGTTTTTT. It codes for CAISESRGTGELFF. The rearrangement links TRBV10-3 to TRBJ2-2; D not certain. Looked up from germline, CDR1 is ENHRY and CDR2 is SYGVKD. V dropped 0 bases and J dropped 4 bases, with 6 bases sitting between them. The length of the CDR3 is 14 residues.

The chain carries TRBV6-5 and TRBJ1-1; the D is unclear. V shed 6 bases and J shed 5 bases, with 16 bases lying between them. This CDR3 has 14 residues. Germline V CDR1 and CDR2: MNHEY, SVGAGI. In nucleotides, the CDR3 is TGTGCCAGCAGAGACCTAACCCGGAGAACTGAAGCTTTCTTT. Encoded protein: CASRDLTRRTEAFF.

The genes are TRBV11-3 and TRBJ2-2; 7 nucleotides line up with TRBD2. The CDR3 covers 16 residues. Per germline, CDR1 SGHNT and CDR2 YENEEA. The V and J ends lost 1 base and 2 bases, in that order; junction bases with no gene match: 4. In DNA, the CDR3 is TGTGCCAGCAGCTTAGGAGCGGGGATTAACACCGGGGAGCTGTTTTTT. It specifies CASSLGAGINTGELFF.

The CDR3 sequence: CASSARQGPNYGYTF. The CDR3, as DNA: TGTGCCAGCAGCGCCAGACAGGGGCCCAACTATGGCTACACCTTC. The V gene is TRBV9, the J gene TRBJ1-2; TRBD1 agrees at 8 bases. V dropped 3 bases and J dropped 2; count of bases not matched to a gene: 6. The germline CDR1 and CDR2 sequences are SGDLS and YYNGEE. This CDR3 region has 15 residues.

This sequence joins TRBV19 and TRBJ1-4; 7 nucleotides align to TRBD1. CDR3 size: 14 residues. After removal of 8 bases from V and 7 bases from J, the junction contained 10 bases not matched to a gene. Germline CDR1 and CDR2: LNHDA and SQIVND (reference sequence). The CDR3 DNA follows: TGTGCCAGTTCCGGGACAGTGGTAGGTGAAAAACTGTTTTTT. Translation gives CASSGTVVGEKLFF.

This clone was picked up one time. CDR3 sequence reads: CASSLGRGSHNEQFF. The CDR3 DNA is TGTGCCAGCAGCTTAGGTAGGGGGAGTCACAATGAGCAGTTCTTC. The chain joins TRBV11-2 to TRBJ2-1; the D gene is possibly TRBD1 (6 bases). The length of the CDR3 is 15 residues. Germline CDR1 is SGHAT and CDR2 is FQNNGV. Between the trimmed V and J ends, which lost 1 base and 5 bases, there was a span of 12 bases.

The rearrangement links TRBV12-5 to TRBJ1-3; no clear D gene. V was trimmed by 6 bases and J by 1 base, leaving 10 bases between them. The CDR3 sequence is 14 residues long. CDR1 and CDR2 from the germline V gene are LGHNT and FRNRAP. CDR3 in amino acids: CASGLGVSGNTIYF. CDR3 coding DNA: TGTGCTAGTGGACTCGGGGTTTCTGGAAACACCATATATTTT.

The chain joins TRBV12-3 or TRBV12-4 to TRBJ1-1; D is uncertain. The CDR3 loop spans 13 amino acids. V was clipped by 6 bases and J by 0 bases, with 8 bases between them. CDR3 loop: CASRDTLNTEAFF. CDR3 nucleotide sequence: TGTGCCAGCAGAGACACCTTGAACACTGAAGCTTTCTTT.

This chain joins TRBV4-1 and TRBJ1-6; D is possibly TRBD1 (6 bases). This CDR3 region has 17 residues. Germline assignment: CDR1 MGHRA and CDR2 YSYEKL. The ends were cut back, 1 base at V and 0 bases at J, with 10 bases in the middle. The CDR3 loop reads CASSQGTARSYNSPLHF. In nucleotides, the CDR3 is TGCGCCAGCAGCCAAGGGACAGCCCGCTCCTATAATTCACCCCTCCACTTT.

A remark on this clone: In the same sample, other DNA sequences code for this CDR3. CDR3 loop: CASSMGQNYGYTF. In DNA, the CDR3 is TGTGCCAGTAGTATGGGACAGAACTATGGCTACACCTTC. V is TRBV19 and J is TRBJ1-2; TRBD1 agrees at 7 bases. Trimming cost V 3 bases and J 2 bases; bases outside gene matches: 0. Per germline, CDR1 LNHDA and CDR2 SQIVND (reference sequence). The CDR3 contains 13 residues.

The rearrangement uses TRBV11-1 and TRBJ2-5; 10 nucleotides line up with TRBD1. Trimming removed 7 bases from V and 7 bases from J; junction bases left unmatched: 12. The V gene's germline CDR1 is SGHAT and CDR2 FQDESV (reference sequence). The CDR3 extends over 15 amino acids. CDR3 residues: CASTFTPGQGPTQYF. The DNA for the CDR3 is TGTGCCAGCACCTTTACTCCGGGACAGGGGCCGACCCAGTACTTC. The full variable domain, rest sourced from reference TRBV11-1 and TRBJ2-5, is EAEVAQSPRYKITEKSQAVAFWCDPISGHATLYWYRQILGQGPELLVQFQDESVVDDSQLPKDRFSAERLKGVDSTLKIQPAELGDSAMYLCASTFTPGQGPTQYFGPGTRLLVL.

J is TRBJ1-1 and V is TRBV7-3; 8 bases align to TRBD1. The germline gives CDR1 SGHTA, CDR2 FQGTGA. The CDR3 runs 15 residues. Unmatched junction bases numbered 6, after V lost 5 bases and J lost 1 base. CDR3 sequence reads: CASSQTGEGNTEAFF. CDR3 nucleotides: TGTGCCAGCAGCCAGACAGGGGAGGGGAACACTGAAGCTTTCTTT.

The rearrangement joins TRBV7-3 to TRBJ2-7, with 8 nucleotides matching TRBD2. The CDR3 spans 15 residues. The germline V gene has CDR1 SGHTA and CDR2 FQGTGA. With 1 base clipped from V and 7 bases from J, the junction kept 9 bases outside the gene matches. CDR3: CASSLNSGDLGEQYF. The CDR3 region has the DNA TGTGCCAGCAGCTTAAATAGCGGGGACCTCGGGGAGCAGTACTTC.

The rearrangement joins TRBV10-3 to TRBJ2-2; 8 nucleotides line up with TRBD2. This CDR3 region has 18 residues. The V segment lost 9 bases and the J segment 0 bases; nucleotides outside the gene matches: 15. Germline loops: CDR1 ENHRY, CDR2 SYGVKD. CDR3 DNA sequence: TGTGCCATTCCCGACAAAGGTAGCGGGGCTACGAACACCGGGGAGCTGTTTTTT. Translated: CAIPDKGSGATNTGELFF.